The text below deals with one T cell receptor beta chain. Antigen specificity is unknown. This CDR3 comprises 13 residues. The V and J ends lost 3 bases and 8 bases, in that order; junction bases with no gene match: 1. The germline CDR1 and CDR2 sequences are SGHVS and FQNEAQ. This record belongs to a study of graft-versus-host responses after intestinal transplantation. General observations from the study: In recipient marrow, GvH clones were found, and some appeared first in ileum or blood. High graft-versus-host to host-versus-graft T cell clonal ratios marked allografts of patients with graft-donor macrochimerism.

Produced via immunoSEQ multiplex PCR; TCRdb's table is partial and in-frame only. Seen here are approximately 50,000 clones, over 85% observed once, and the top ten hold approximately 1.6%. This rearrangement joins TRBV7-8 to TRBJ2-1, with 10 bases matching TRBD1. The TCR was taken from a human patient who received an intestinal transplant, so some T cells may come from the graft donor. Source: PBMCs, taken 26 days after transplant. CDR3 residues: CASSFGQGDEQFF. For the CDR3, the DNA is TGTGCCAGCAGCTTCGGACAGGGGGATGAGCAGTTCTTC. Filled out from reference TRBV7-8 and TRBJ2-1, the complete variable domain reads GAGVSQSPRYKVAKRGQDVALRCDPISGHVSLFWYQQALGQGPEFLTYFQNEAQLDKSGLPSDRFFAERPEGSVSTLKIQRTQQEDSAVYLCASSFGQGDEQFFGPGTRLTVL.